The TCR beta chain described here comes from a study of shared clonotypes between healthy human individuals. This clone was seen only once. Libraries were prepared by immunoSEQ multiplex PCR; TCRdb keeps only in-frame clonotypes and omits some of them. The sample gives some 2,500,000 clones, 85% to 95% of which show up once; around 0.35% is in the top ten. V was shortened by 8 bases and J by 8 bases, with 19 bases between the two germline ends. The V gene's germline CDR1 is MNHNS and CDR2 SASEGT. The CDR3 is 14 residues long. Naive CD45RA+ and memory CD45RA-negative subsets were split from CD4+ cells.

Sequencing was carried out using naive CD4+ T cells from PBMCs. Subset: CD45RA+ positively selected. The chain uses TRBV6-1 and TRBJ2-1; D ambiguous. This receptor was obtained from a man between 18 and 29 years old in good health. Some clones in this sample may be carry-over from other donors' samples. This CDR3 reads CASGLSWAGDEQFF. The CDR3, as DNA: TGTGCCAGCGGCCTCTCGTGGGCCGGTGATGAGCAGTTCTTC.